A single sample is the source of the 18 T cell receptor beta chains below, sequenced in a study of identical twins. TCRdb itself ran the 5' RACE reads through MiXCR, one entry per CDR3 protein. This sample yields 550,000 to 700,000 distinct CDR3 sequences, of which around a tenth are seen a single time; more than 2.5% belongs to the top ten. A further study also used this sample, focusing on yellow fever vaccine responses in identical twins.

The sequenced sample consisted of PBMCs. The receptor source for this set is a woman aged 18 to 35 in good health.

This clonotype was found many times. The germline gene is not matched at one end of the junction; a read error may be the cause. The chain couples TRBV3-1 to TRBJ1-2, with TRBD1 matching over 9 bases. Germline loops: CDR1 LGHDT, CDR2 YNNKEL (reference sequence). The CDR3 has 15 amino acids. CDR3 protein: CANSHLVGQGYGYTF. As DNA, the CDR3 is TGTGCCAACAGCCATTTGGTGGGACAGGGATATGGCTACACCTTC.

This clonotype appeared many times. The chain uses TRBV14 and TRBJ2-2; 8 positions match TRBD2. V was clipped by 2 bases and J by 4 bases; unmatched bases: 6. This CDR3 is 16 amino acids long. Germline CDR1 is SGHDN and CDR2 is FVKESK. The CDR3 region is CASSQSAGVVTGELFF. CDR3 DNA sequence: TGTGCCAGCAGCCAATCAGCGGGAGTTGTCACCGGGGAGCTGTTTTTT.

The chain carries TRBV29-1 and TRBJ2-7; perhaps TRBD1 as D (5 bases). Between the trimmed V and J ends, which lost 5 bases and 6 bases, there was a span of 11 bases. The germline gives CDR1 SQVTM, CDR2 ANQGSEA. The length of the CDR3 is 11 residues. CDR3 amino acids: CSVLRGTEQYF. DNA of the CDR3: TGCAGCGTTTTAAGGGGTACCGAGCAGTACTTC.

This clonotype turned up a few times. V is TRBV4-1 and J is TRBJ2-5; TRBD2 matches 11 bases. The CDR3 runs to 16 residues. Trimming at V came to 2 bases and at J to 2 bases, leaving 4 bases not matched to a gene. Germline V CDR1 and CDR2: MGHRA, YSYEKL. CDR3 in amino acids: CASSQTSGGVQETQYF. CDR3 coding DNA: TGCGCCAGCAGCCAAACTAGCGGGGGTGTTCAAGAGACCCAGTACTTC.

The chain uses TRBV5-1 and TRBJ2-7; 8 nucleotides agree with TRBD2. The CDR3 length is 15 residues. V shed 1 base, J shed 2 bases, and the junction held 5 bases outside the gene matches. Per germline, CDR1 SGHRS and CDR2 YFSETQ. CDR3 amino acids: CASSLIAGSTYEQYF. The CDR3 DNA reads TGCGCCAGCAGCTTGATAGCGGGGTCCACCTACGAGCAGTACTTC.

This clonotype has a handful of counts. This sequence joins TRBV10-3 and TRBJ2-1; TRBD2 agrees at 9 bases. The CDR3 has 14 amino acids. V lost 2 bases and J lost 13; bases outside the gene matches: 9. Germline loops: CDR1 ENHRY, CDR2 SYGVKD. DNA for the CDR3: TGTGCCATCAGTGAGGTGCTAGCGGGGTCCCCCCAGTTCTTC. Translated: CAISEVLAGSPQFF.

This clonotype was seen only a few times. The chain combines TRBV11-2 with TRBJ2-3; 8 bases line up with TRBD2. In germline, CDR1 is SGHAT, CDR2 FQNNGV. The CDR3 is 16 residues long. V shed 10 bases and J 1 base; nucleotides not matched to a gene: 13. CDR3 sequence reads: CATRGIKAGGTDTQYF. CDR3 coding DNA: TGTGCCACGAGGGGGATTAAAGCGGGGGGCACAGATACGCAGTATTTT.

V and J are TRBV20-1 and TRBJ2-3; 7 positions agree with TRBD2. The CDR3 runs to 14 residues. Germline-derived CDR1 and CDR2 are DFQATT and SNEGSKA (reference sequence). Trimming took 5 bases from V and 0 from J; bases not matched to a gene: 5. In DNA, the CDR3 is TGCAGTGCTCGGACTAGTACTAGCACAGATACGCAGTATTTT. Translated: CSARTSTSTDTQYF.

The chain has TRBV7-2 and TRBJ1-6; D remains unclear. The CDR3 consists of 15 residues. The germline CDR1 and CDR2 sequences are SGHTA and FQGNSA. Trimming removed 7 bases from V and 6 bases from J, with 16 bases in between. Here the CDR3 reads CASNPSPAGNSPLHF. In nucleotides, the CDR3 is TGTGCCAGCAACCCCTCCCCGGCGGGTAATTCACCCCTCCACTTT. Variable domain in full (rest from reference TRBV7-2 and TRBJ1-6): GAGVSQSPSNKVTEKGKDVELRCDPISGHTALYWYRQSLGQGLEFLIYFQGNSAPDKSGLPSDRFSAERTGGSVSTLTIQRTQQEDSAVYLCASNPSPAGNSPLHFGNGTRLTVT.

CDR3 DNA: TGTGCCAGCAGTGAAATAGGGGGTTCTAATGAAAAACTGTTTTTT. Translated: CASSEIGGSNEKLFF. The J gene is TRBJ1-4, the V gene TRBV6-1, with a weak D call TRBD1 (6 bases). There are 15 residues in the CDR3. The V gene lost 2 bases and the J gene lost 3 bases, with 10 bases spanning the gap. Germline V gene sequence: CDR1 MNHNS, CDR2 SASEGT.

The rearrangement joins TRBV15 to TRBJ2-6; weak D call: TRBD1 (6 bases). Germline lookup yields CDR1 LNHNV and CDR2 YYDKDF (reference sequence). V gave up 0 bases and J gave up 1 base, with 19 bases separating them. The CDR3 contains 20 residues. The CDR3 coding sequence is TGTGCCACCAGCAGAGATCGCAGGGCAGGGGTGAGGTCTGGGGCCAACGTCCTGACTTTC. Its translation: CATSRDRRAGVRSGANVLTF.

This clonotype was observed many times. The J gene is TRBJ1-4, the V gene TRBV5-4; the D is unclear. Trimming took off 2 bases at V and 10 bases at J, with 6 bases between the two ends. Germline CDR1 is SGHNT and CDR2 is YYREEE (reference sequence). This CDR3 region has 11 residues. This CDR3 reads CASSFEGKLFF. The CDR3 DNA is TGTGCCAGCAGCTTTGAGGGAAAACTGTTTTTT.

In its sample, this clonotype was seen many times. The chain joins TRBV20-1 to TRBJ2-7; 8 bases agree with TRBD2. J gave up 0 bases and V 3 bases, and 1 base lay outside the gene matches. From germline, CDR1 is DFQATT and CDR2 SNEGSKA (reference sequence). The CDR3 is made up of 13 amino acids. The CDR3 nucleotides read TGCAGTGCTAGGGGACTAGTCTCCTACGAGCAGTACTTC. This codes for CSARGLVSYEQYF.

The J gene is TRBJ2-7, the V gene TRBV2; D remains ambiguous. V dropped 0 bases and J dropped 6 bases, with 12 bases sitting between them. Looked up from germline, CDR1 is SNHLY and CDR2 is FYNNEI. The CDR3 loop spans 14 amino acids. The CDR3 loop reads CASSEADWVVEQYF. The DNA for the CDR3 is TGTGCCAGCAGTGAAGCCGATTGGGTTGTCGAGCAGTACTTC.

This clonotype showed up just a few times. The genes are TRBV12-3 or TRBV12-4 and TRBJ2-3, with 7 bases identical to TRBD1. The J segment lost 4 bases and the V segment lost 10 bases, leaving 11 bases of the junction unmatched. The CDR3 sequence is 14 residues long. This CDR3 reads CATLDRVDADTQYF. The DNA for the CDR3 is TGTGCCACCCTCGACAGGGTTGATGCAGATACGCAGTATTTT.

This clonotype was picked up a small number of times. This chain connects TRBV7-2 to TRBJ2-1; 7 positions match TRBD2. CDR3 length: 14 residues. V dropped 2 bases and J dropped 5; count of bases not matched to a gene: 3. Germline loops: CDR1 SGHTA, CDR2 FQGNSA. In DNA, the CDR3 is TGTGCCAGCAGCTTACTAGCGGTTAACAATGAGCAGTTCTTC. Protein sequence: CASSLLAVNNEQFF.

V usage is TRBV30 and J usage is TRBJ2-5, with TRBD2 identical over 7 bases. V shed 4 bases, J shed 5 bases, and the junction held 4 bases outside the gene matches. The CDR3 sequence is 12 residues long. Germline V lookup: CDR1 GTSNPN, CDR2 SVGIG (reference sequence). CDR3 DNA: TGTGCCTGGACCCTCGGGGGGGAGACCCAGTACTTC. It yields the protein CAWTLGGETQYF.

This clonotype has ten or more counts. CDR3 residues: CASSASEINEQFF. For the CDR3, the DNA is TGTGCCAGCAGTGCTTCAGAAATCAATGAGCAGTTCTTC. The rearrangement joins TRBV6-4 to TRBJ2-1; D is unresolved. CDR1 MRHNA and CDR2 SNTAGT come from the germline V gene. The V end lost 4 bases, the J end lost 6 bases, and 10 bases lay between the germline ends. The CDR3 runs to 13 residues.